Listed below are T cell receptor beta chains from one sample, sequenced in a study of T cells in Graves' hyperthyroidism and ophthalmopathy. TCRdb independently ran MiXCR on the multiplex PCR reads; one entry per CDR3 protein. The data show hundreds of thousands of distinct CDR3 sequences, about 12% seen once. The specimen was blood. The receptor set was obtained from a woman aged 18-29 years with Graves' hyperthyroidism. Both conserved end residues are part of each CDR3. D genes are given only for firm matches. For some rows the clone size is stated as once, few or many, or as a class when expanded; others skip it.

cdr3_aa: CASSRGQDSNQPQHF
cdr3_nt: TGTGCCAGCTCACGAGGACAGGATAGCAATCAGCCCCAGCATTTT
j_call: TRBJ1-5
clone_size: many
d_call: TRBD1
v_call: TRBV18

cdr3_aa: CASSIGGAVETQYF
cdr3_nt: TGTGCCAGTAGTATCGGAGGGGCGGTTGAGACCCAGTACTTC
j_call: TRBJ2-5
clone_size: NA
d_call: NA
v_call: TRBV19

cdr3_aa: CASSQSQLGYTF
cdr3_nt: TGTGCCAGCAGCCAATCCCAACTTGGCTACACCTTC
j_call: TRBJ1-2
clone_size: many
d_call: NA
v_call: TRBV14

cdr3_aa: CASSYWGARRNEAFF
cdr3_nt: TGTGCCAGCAGTTATTGGGGGGCCAGGAGGAATGAAGCTTTCTTT
j_call: TRBJ1-1
clone_size: many
d_call: NA
v_call: TRBV6-2/TRBV6-3

cdr3_aa: CASKGGTYEQYF
cdr3_nt: TGTGCCAGCAAGGGGGGAACCTACGAGCAGTACTTC
j_call: TRBJ2-7
clone_size: many
d_call: NA
v_call: TRBV6-1

cdr3_aa: CATSDYRGGAGEQFF
cdr3_nt: TGTGCCACCAGTGATTACCGGGGGGGGGCTGGAGAGCAGTTCTTC
j_call: TRBJ2-1
clone_size: many
d_call: TRBD2
v_call: TRBV24-1

cdr3_aa: CASSEDPGGLANEKLFF
cdr3_nt: TGTGCCAGCAGCGAGGACCCCGGGGGCTTGGCTAATGAAAAACTGTTTTTT
j_call: TRBJ1-4
clone_size: few
d_call: NA
v_call: TRBV9

cdr3_aa: CATSRDPHGELFF
cdr3_nt: TGTGCCACCAGCAGAGATCCACACGGGGAGCTGTTTTTT
j_call: TRBJ2-2
clone_size: NA
d_call: NA
v_call: TRBV15

cdr3_aa: CASSLGGSSNQPQHF
cdr3_nt: TGTGCCAGCAGCTTGGGGGGCTCTAGCAATCAGCCCCAGCATTTT
j_call: TRBJ1-5
clone_size: many
d_call: NA
v_call: TRBV7-2

cdr3_aa: CASSEVGGGINQPQHF
cdr3_nt: TGCGCCAGCAGCGAGGTCGGCGGGGGGATCAATCAGCCCCAGCATTTT
j_call: TRBJ1-5
clone_size: many
d_call: NA
v_call: TRBV5-1

cdr3_aa: CASIFGERARVQYF
cdr3_nt: TGTGCCAGCATTTTTGGAGAGCGGGCCCGCGTCCAGTACTTC
j_call: TRBJ2-5
clone_size: many
d_call: NA
v_call: TRBV2

cdr3_aa: CASSMGQGGNEQFF
cdr3_nt: TGTGCTAGCAGCATGGGACAGGGGGGCAATGAGCAGTTCTTC
j_call: TRBJ2-1
clone_size: many
d_call: TRBD1
v_call: TRBV7-7

cdr3_aa: CAGRLGGPNEKLFF
cdr3_nt: TGTGCCGGACGCCTGGGGGGACCGAATGAAAAACTGTTTTTT
j_call: TRBJ1-4
clone_size: many
d_call: NA
v_call: TRBV2

cdr3_aa: CASSIVGGYEQYF
cdr3_nt: TGTGCCAGTAGTATAGTAGGAGGGTACGAGCAGTACTTC
j_call: TRBJ2-7
clone_size: NA
d_call: NA
v_call: TRBV19

cdr3_aa: CASSPSETLTNEKLFF
cdr3_nt: TGTGCCAGCAGCCCTTCGGAGACCTTAACTAATGAAAAACTGTTTTTT
j_call: TRBJ1-4
clone_size: many
d_call: NA
v_call: TRBV3-1

cdr3_aa: CASSQVGGTADTQYF
cdr3_nt: TGCGCCAGCAGCCAAGTCGGGGGGACGGCAGATACGCAGTATTTT
j_call: TRBJ2-3
clone_size: NA
d_call: TRBD2
v_call: TRBV4-1

cdr3_aa: CASSALPRTGELFF
cdr3_nt: TGTGCCAGCAGCGCGTTACCCCGCACCGGGGAGCTGTTTTTT
j_call: TRBJ2-2
clone_size: NA
d_call: NA
v_call: TRBV6-1

cdr3_aa: CASSLGEVPNIQYF
cdr3_nt: TGTGCCAGCAGTTTGGGGGAGGTACCAAACATTCAGTACTTC
j_call: TRBJ2-4
clone_size: many
d_call: NA
v_call: TRBV12-3/TRBV12-4

cdr3_aa: CASSSYSGAIDTQYF
cdr3_nt: TGTGCCAGCAGCTCGTATAGCGGGGCGATAGATACGCAGTATTTT
j_call: TRBJ2-3
clone_size: few
d_call: TRBD2
v_call: TRBV11-2

cdr3_aa: CASILNSENTGELFF
cdr3_nt: TGTGCCAGCATCTTAAACTCGGAGAACACCGGGGAGCTGTTTTTT
j_call: TRBJ2-2
clone_size: many
d_call: NA
v_call: TRBV2

cdr3_aa: CASSLYLKTYEQYF
cdr3_nt: TGTGCCAGCAGCTTATACCTCAAAACCTACGAGCAGTACTTC
j_call: TRBJ2-7
clone_size: many
d_call: NA
v_call: TRBV7-2

cdr3_aa: CASSAPLTGYGYTF
cdr3_nt: TGTGCCAGCAGTGCCCCCCTAACCGGCTATGGCTACACCTTC
j_call: TRBJ1-2
clone_size: few
d_call: NA
v_call: TRBV28

cdr3_aa: CASSQALTGILRGNQPQHF
cdr3_nt: TGCGCCAGCAGCCAAGCTTTGACAGGGATCCTCAGAGGCAATCAGCCCCAGCATTTT
j_call: TRBJ1-5
clone_size: NA
d_call: TRBD1
v_call: TRBV4-1

cdr3_aa: CASSLAASGGGYNEQFF
cdr3_nt: TGTGCCAGCAGCTTAGCGGCTAGCGGGGGGGGATACAATGAGCAGTTCTTC
j_call: TRBJ2-1
clone_size: many
d_call: TRBD2
v_call: TRBV7-8

cdr3_aa: CASSSIDREKETQYF
cdr3_nt: TGTGCCAGCAGCTCCATCGACAGGGAAAAAGAGACCCAGTACTTC
j_call: TRBJ2-5
clone_size: many
d_call: TRBD1
v_call: TRBV5-8

cdr3_aa: CASTSATGDTYGYTF
cdr3_nt: TGTGCCAGCACCTCAGCGACAGGAGATACCTATGGCTACACCTTC
j_call: TRBJ1-2
clone_size: many
d_call: NA
v_call: TRBV6-1

cdr3_aa: CASSLGDTNTEAFF
cdr3_nt: TGTGCCAGCAGCTTAGGGGATACGAACACTGAAGCTTTCTTT
j_call: TRBJ1-1
clone_size: many
d_call: NA
v_call: TRBV11-2

cdr3_aa: CASSPGFTTGELFF
cdr3_nt: TGCGCCAGCAGCCCAGGGTTCACCACCGGGGAGCTGTTTTTT
j_call: TRBJ2-2
clone_size: many
d_call: NA
v_call: TRBV5-1

cdr3_aa: CASSQDPWRPGADEQFF
cdr3_nt: TGCGCCAGCAGCCAAGATCCCTGGCGCCCAGGGGCGGATGAGCAGTTCTTC
j_call: TRBJ2-1
clone_size: NA
d_call: NA
v_call: TRBV4-3

cdr3_aa: CASSVLGQGGNGETQYF
cdr3_nt: TGTGCCAGCAGTGTATTGGGACAGGGGGGCAACGGGGAGACCCAGTACTTC
j_call: TRBJ2-5
clone_size: NA
d_call: TRBD1
v_call: TRBV28

cdr3_aa: CASSTRTGGAFDGYTF
cdr3_nt: TGTGCCAGCAGCACTCGGACAGGGGGCGCCTTCGATGGCTACACCTTC
j_call: TRBJ1-2
clone_size: many
d_call: TRBD1
v_call: TRBV7-9

cdr3_aa: CSALSGRALYEQYF
cdr3_nt: TGCAGCGCTCTAAGCGGGAGGGCCTTATACGAGCAGTACTTC
j_call: TRBJ2-7
clone_size: few
d_call: TRBD2
v_call: TRBV20-1

cdr3_aa: CASSEAGQAANSPLHF
cdr3_nt: TGTGCCAGCAGTGAAGCGGGACAGGCGGCTAATTCACCCCTCCACTTT
j_call: TRBJ1-6
clone_size: NA
d_call: TRBD1
v_call: TRBV6-1

cdr3_aa: CASSLIYRAFDSTNEKLFF
cdr3_nt: TGTGCCAGCAGCCTTATATACAGGGCCTTTGACTCGACTAATGAAAAACTGTTTTTT
j_call: TRBJ1-4
clone_size: many
d_call: NA
v_call: TRBV2

cdr3_aa: CASSYSGGGYDEQYF
cdr3_nt: TGTGCCAGCAGTTACTCAGGTGGTGGGTACGACGAGCAGTACTTC
j_call: TRBJ2-7
clone_size: NA
d_call: NA
v_call: TRBV6-2/TRBV6-3